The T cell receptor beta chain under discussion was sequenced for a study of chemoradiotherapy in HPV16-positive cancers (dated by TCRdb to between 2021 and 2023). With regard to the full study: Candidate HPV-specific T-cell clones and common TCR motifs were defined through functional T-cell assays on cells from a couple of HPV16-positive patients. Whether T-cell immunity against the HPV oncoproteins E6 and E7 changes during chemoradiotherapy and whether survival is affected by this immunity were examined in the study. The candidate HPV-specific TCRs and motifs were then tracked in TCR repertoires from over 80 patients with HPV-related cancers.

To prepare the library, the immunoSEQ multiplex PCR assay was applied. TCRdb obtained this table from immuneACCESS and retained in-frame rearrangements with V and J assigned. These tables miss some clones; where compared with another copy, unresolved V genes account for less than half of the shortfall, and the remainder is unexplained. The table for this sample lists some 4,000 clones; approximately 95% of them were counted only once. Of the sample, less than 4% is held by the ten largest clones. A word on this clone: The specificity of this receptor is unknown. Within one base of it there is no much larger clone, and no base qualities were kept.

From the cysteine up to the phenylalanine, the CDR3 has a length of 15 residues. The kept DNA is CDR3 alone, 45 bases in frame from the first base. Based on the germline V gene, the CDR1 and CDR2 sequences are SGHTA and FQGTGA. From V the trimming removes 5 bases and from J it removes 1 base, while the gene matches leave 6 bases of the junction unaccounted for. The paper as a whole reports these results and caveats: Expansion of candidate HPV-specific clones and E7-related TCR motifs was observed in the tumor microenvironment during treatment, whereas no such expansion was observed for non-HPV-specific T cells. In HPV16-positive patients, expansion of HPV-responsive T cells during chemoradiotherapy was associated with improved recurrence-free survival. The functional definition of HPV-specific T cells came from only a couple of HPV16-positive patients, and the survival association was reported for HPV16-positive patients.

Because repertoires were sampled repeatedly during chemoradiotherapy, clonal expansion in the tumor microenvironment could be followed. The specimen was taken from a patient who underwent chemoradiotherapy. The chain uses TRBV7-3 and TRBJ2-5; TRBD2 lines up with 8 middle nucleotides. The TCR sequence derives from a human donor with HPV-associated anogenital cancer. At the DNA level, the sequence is TGTGCCAGCAGCCTCGGACTAGCTCCCCAAGAGACCCAGTACTTC. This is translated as CASSLGLAPQETQYF.